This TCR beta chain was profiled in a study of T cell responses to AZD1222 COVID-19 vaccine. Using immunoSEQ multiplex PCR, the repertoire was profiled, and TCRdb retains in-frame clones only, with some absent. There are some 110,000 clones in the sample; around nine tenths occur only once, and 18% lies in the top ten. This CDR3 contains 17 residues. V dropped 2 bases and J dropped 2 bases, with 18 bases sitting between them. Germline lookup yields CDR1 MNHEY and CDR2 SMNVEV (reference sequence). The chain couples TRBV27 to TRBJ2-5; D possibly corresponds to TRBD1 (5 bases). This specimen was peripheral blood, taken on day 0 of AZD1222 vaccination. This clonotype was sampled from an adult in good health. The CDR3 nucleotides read TGTGCCAGCAGTTTAGCGTATTTGGTAGGACAACAAGAGACCCAGTACTTC. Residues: CASSLAYLVGQQETQYF.